These 10 T cell receptor beta chains came from one sample sequenced in a study of T cell changes during pregnancy in multiple sclerosis. The repertoire was sequenced with immunoSEQ multiplex PCR; TCRdb's copy has only in-frame clones and lacks some. The sample gives 120,000 or so clones, 90% to 95% of which show up once; approximately 6.3% is in the top ten. Sequenced material: peripheral blood, taken before pregnancy. The receptors derive from a female donor with multiple sclerosis, enrolled in a pregnancy study.

The J gene is TRBJ2-1, the V gene TRBV7-9; weak D call: TRBD2 (6 bases). The V end lost 3 bases, the J end lost 6 bases, and 21 bases lay between the germline ends. In germline, CDR1 is SEHNR, CDR2 FQNEAQ (reference sequence). The CDR3 spans 17 residues. This chain's CDR3 is CASSLDLMGDLGNEQFF. The CDR3, as DNA: TGTGCCAGCAGCTTGGATCTTATGGGGGACTTGGGCAATGAGCAGTTCTTC.

The chain combines TRBV7-8 with TRBJ1-2; D is uncertain. Trimming cost V 2 bases and J 5 bases, with 6 bases left between them. CDR1 is SGHVS and CDR2 is FQNEAQ in the germline V gene. This CDR3 is built from 12 residues. This CDR3 reads CASSLNGYGYTF. The CDR3 bases are TGTGCCAGCAGCTTAAACGGGTATGGCTACACCTTC.

The rearrangement links TRBV5-1 to TRBJ2-6; possible D gene TRBD2, 6 bases. The V and J ends lost 3 bases and 4 bases respectively, with 11 bases between them. Germline-derived CDR1 and CDR2 are SGHRS and YFSETQ. The CDR3 totals 15 residues. CDR3: CASSYGGAGANVLTF. CDR3 nucleotides: TGCGCCAGCAGCTATGGAGGGGCCGGGGCCAACGTCCTGACTTTC.

The chain employs TRBV2 and TRBJ2-3; 16 bases match TRBD2. Germline values: CDR1 SNHLY, CDR2 FYNNEI. The V segment lost 6 bases and the J segment 4 bases; nucleotides outside the gene matches: 7. The CDR3 runs to 17 residues. CDR3 nucleotides: TGTGCCAGCAGATCCGGGACTAGCGGGGGGGCTTCAGATACGCAGTATTTT. Translating gives CASRSGTSGGASDTQYF.

V is TRBV6-5 and J is TRBJ1-6, with 9 bases fitting TRBD1. Germline CDR1 and CDR2: MNHEY and SVGAGI. J lost 10 bases, V lost 7 bases, and 8 bases had no gene match. There are 14 residues in the CDR3. DNA for the CDR3: TGTGCCAGCAACCGACAGGGGGATGTATCACCCCTCCACTTT. Translating it yields CASNRQGDVSPLHF.

This chain uses TRBV29-1 with TRBJ2-7; TRBD1 might be the D (6 bases). The CDR3 totals 12 residues. The V end was cut by 5 bases, the J end by 5 bases, with 13 bases between. CDR1 SQVTM and CDR2 ANQGSEA come from the germline V gene. The CDR3 nucleotides are TGCAGCGTTACAGCCTCAGGGGACGAGCAGTACTTC. Translated, it gives CSVTASGDEQYF.

The CDR3 sequence is CASSLTSGTVGELFF. Here the CDR3 DNA reads TGTGCCAGCAGTTTAACCAGCGGGACGGTCGGGGAGCTGTTTTTT. V usage is TRBV28 and J usage is TRBJ2-2; 7 bases are shared with TRBD2. The CDR3 spans 15 residues. With V trimmed by 2 bases and J by 7 bases, 7 bases remained unmatched. The germline V gene has CDR1 MDHEN and CDR2 SYDVKM.

The rearrangement uses TRBV6-5 and TRBJ1-5; 8 bases match TRBD1. In germline, CDR1 is MNHEY, CDR2 SVGAGI. The CDR3 is 13 amino acids. The trim removed 9 bases at V and 6 bases at J, leaving 7 bases unmatched. The CDR3 DNA sequence: TGTGCCAGTGGGCAGGGGGCAATTCAGCCCCAGCATTTT. Its translation is CASGQGAIQPQHF.

CDR3 in DNA: TGTGCCTGGAGTGTTGGGCTGGAAATTGGCTACACCTTC. This translates into CAWSVGLEIGYTF. V and J are TRBV30 and TRBJ1-2; D not resolved. Trimming removed 0 bases at V and 7 bases at J, with 12 bases between. Germline CDR1 is GTSNPN and CDR2 is SVGIG (reference sequence). The CDR3 is 13 amino acids.

This clone was picked up one time. The gene calls are TRBV11-3 and TRBJ2-3; tentatively, D is TRBD2 (6 bases). Deletions cut 1 base from V and 3 bases from J, with 17 bases between. Germline V CDR1 and CDR2: SGHNT, YENEEA. This CDR3 has 17 amino acids. The CDR3 loop reads CASSLGRRERRTDTQYF. As DNA, the CDR3 is TGTGCCAGCAGCTTAGGGAGGAGGGAGAGGAGGACAGATACGCAGTATTTT.